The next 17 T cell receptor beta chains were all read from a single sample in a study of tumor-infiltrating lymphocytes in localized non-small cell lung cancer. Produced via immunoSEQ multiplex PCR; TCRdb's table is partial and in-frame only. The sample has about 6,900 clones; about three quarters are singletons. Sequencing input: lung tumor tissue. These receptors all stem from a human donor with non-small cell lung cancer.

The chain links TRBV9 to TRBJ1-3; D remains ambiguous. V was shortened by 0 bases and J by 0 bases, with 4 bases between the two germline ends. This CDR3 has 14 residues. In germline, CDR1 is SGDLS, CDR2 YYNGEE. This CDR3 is CASSVGHSGNTIYF. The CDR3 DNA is TGTGCCAGCAGCGTAGGACACTCTGGAAACACCATATATTTT.

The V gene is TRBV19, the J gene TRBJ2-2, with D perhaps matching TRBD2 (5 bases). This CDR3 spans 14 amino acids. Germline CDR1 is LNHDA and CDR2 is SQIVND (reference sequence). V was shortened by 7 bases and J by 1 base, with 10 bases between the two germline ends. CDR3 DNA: TGTGCCAGTATTGGACTCTGGAACACCGGGGAGCTGTTTTTT. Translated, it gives CASIGLWNTGELFF. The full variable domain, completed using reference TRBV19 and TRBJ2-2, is DGGITQSPKYLFRKEGQNVTLSCEQNLNHDAMYWYRQDPGQGLRLIYYSQIVNDFQKGDIAEGYSVSREKKESFPLTVTSAQKNPTAFYLCASIGLWNTGELFFGEGSRLTVL.

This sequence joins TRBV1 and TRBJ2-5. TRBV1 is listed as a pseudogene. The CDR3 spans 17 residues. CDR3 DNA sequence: TGCACCAGCAGCCAAGATGGGTGGGGGGCCTTGGGGGAGACCCAGTACTTC. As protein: CTSSQDGWGALGETQYF.

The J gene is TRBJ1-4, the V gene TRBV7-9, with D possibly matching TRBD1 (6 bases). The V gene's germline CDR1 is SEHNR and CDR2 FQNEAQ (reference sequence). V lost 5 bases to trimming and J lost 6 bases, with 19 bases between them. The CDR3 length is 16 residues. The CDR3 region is CASSNLMGAYDEKLFF. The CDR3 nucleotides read TGTGCCAGCAGCAACTTAATGGGGGCTTATGATGAAAAACTGTTTTTT.

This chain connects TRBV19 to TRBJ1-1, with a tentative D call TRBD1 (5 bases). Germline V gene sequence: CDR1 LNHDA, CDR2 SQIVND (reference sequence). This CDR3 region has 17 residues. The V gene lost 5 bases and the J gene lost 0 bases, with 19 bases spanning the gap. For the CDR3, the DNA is TGTGCCAGTAGTTTCGGACGGGGCTACACATTGAACACTGAAGCTTTCTTT. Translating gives CASSFGRGYTLNTEAFF.

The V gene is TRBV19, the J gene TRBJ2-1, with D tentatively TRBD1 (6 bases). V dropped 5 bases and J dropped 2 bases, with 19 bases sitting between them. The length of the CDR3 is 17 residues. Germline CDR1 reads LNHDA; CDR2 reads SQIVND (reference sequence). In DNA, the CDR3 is TGTGCCAGTAGTCCTCGCCTTACAGGGATCCCCTACAATGAGCAGTTCTTC. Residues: CASSPRLTGIPYNEQFF.

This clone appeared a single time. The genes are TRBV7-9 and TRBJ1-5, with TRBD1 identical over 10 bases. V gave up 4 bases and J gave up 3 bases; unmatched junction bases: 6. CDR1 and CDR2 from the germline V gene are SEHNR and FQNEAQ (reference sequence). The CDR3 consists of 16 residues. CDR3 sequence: CASSSGQGGPNQPQHF. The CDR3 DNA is TGTGCCAGCAGCTCCGGACAGGGGGGACCCAATCAGCCCCAGCATTTT.

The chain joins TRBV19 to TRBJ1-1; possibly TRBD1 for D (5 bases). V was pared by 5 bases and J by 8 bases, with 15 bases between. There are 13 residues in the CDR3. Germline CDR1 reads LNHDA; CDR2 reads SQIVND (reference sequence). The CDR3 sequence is CASSFGGWDEAFF. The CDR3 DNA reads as TGTGCCAGTAGTTTCGGCGGGTGGGACGAAGCTTTCTTT.

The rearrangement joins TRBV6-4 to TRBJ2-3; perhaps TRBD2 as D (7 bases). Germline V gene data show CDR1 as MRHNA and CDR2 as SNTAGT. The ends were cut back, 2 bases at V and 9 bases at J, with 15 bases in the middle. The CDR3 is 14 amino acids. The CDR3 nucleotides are TGTGCCAGCAGTGACGGCGGGGGCCAAGGAACGCAGTATTTT. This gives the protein CASSDGGGQGTQYF.

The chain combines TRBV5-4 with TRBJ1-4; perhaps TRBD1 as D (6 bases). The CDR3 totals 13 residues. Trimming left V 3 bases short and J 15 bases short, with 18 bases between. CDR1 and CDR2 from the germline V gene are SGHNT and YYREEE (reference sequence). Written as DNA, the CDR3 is TGTGCCAGCAGCTCCAAAGGACAGTCTCGCATGTTTTTT. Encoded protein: CASSSKGQSRMFF.

For the CDR3, the DNA is TGTGCCAGTAGTGGGGGGAGCGGGAGGGTCATCAATGAGCAGTTCTTC. Translation: CASSGGSGRVINEQFF. The V call is TRBV19, the J call TRBJ2-1, with 10 nucleotides matching TRBD2. Trimming at V came to 5 bases and at J to 6 bases, leaving 10 bases not matched to a gene. Germline V gene lookup returns CDR1 LNHDA and CDR2 SQIVND (reference sequence). CDR3 length equals 16 residues.

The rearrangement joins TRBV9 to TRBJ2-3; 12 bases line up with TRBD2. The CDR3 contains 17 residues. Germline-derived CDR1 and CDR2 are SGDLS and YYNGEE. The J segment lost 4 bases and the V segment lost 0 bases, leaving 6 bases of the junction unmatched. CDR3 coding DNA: TGTGCCAGCAGCGTAGGGGGACTAGCGGGTGGTGCAGATACGCAGTATTTT. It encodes CASSVGGLAGGADTQYF.

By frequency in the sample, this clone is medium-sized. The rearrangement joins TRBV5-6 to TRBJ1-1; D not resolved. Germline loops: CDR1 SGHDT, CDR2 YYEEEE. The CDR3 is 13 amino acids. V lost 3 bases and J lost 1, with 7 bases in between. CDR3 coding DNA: TGTGCCAGCAGCTGGGATCCGAACACTGAAGCTTTCTTT. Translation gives CASSWDPNTEAFF.

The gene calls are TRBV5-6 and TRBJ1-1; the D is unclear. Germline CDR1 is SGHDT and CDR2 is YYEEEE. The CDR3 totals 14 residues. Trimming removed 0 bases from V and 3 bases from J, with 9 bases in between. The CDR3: CASSLVKSDTEAFF. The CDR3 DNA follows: TGTGCCAGCAGCTTGGTTAAGAGCGACACTGAAGCTTTCTTT.

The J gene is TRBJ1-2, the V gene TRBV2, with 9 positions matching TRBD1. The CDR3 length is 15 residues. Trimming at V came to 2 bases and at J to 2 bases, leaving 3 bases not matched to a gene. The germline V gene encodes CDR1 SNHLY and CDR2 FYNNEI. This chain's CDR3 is CASSERTGENYGYTF. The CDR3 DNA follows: TGTGCCAGCAGTGAAAGGACAGGGGAGAACTATGGCTACACCTTC.

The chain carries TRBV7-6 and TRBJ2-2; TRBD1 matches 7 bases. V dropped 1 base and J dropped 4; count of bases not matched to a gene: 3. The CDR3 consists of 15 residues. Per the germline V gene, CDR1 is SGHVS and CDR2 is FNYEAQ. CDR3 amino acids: CASSLGGTATGELFF. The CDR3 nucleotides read TGTGCCAGCAGCTTAGGTGGGACAGCCACCGGGGAGCTGTTTTTT.

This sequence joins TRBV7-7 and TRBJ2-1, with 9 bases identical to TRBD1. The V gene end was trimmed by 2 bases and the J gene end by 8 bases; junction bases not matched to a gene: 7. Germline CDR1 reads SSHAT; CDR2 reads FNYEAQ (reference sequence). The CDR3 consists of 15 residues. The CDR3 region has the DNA TGTGCCAGCAGCTTATTGGGACAGGGTACCGATGAGCAGTTCTTC. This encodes CASSLLGQGTDEQFF.